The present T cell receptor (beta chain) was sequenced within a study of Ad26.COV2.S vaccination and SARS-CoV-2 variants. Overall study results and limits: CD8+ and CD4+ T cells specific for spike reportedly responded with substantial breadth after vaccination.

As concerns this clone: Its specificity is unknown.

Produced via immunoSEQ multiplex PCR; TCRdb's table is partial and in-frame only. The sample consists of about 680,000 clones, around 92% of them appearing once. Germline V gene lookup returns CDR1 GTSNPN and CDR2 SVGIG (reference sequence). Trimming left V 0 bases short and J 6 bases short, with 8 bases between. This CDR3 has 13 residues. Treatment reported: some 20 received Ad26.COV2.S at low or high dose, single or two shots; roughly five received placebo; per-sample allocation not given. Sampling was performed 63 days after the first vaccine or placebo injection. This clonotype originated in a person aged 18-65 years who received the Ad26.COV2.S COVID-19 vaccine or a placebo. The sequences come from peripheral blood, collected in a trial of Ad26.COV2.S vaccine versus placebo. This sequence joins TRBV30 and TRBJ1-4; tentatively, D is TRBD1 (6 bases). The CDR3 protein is CAWSVGGYEKLFF. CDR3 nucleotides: TGTGCCTGGAGTGTAGGGGGTTATGAAAAACTGTTTTTT. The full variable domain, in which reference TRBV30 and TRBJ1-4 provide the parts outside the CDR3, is SQTIHQWPATLVQPVGSPLSLECTVEGTSNPNLYWYRQAAGRGLQLLFYSVGIGQISSEVPQNLSASRPQDRQFILSSKKLLLSDSGFYLCAWSVGGYEKLFFGSGTQLSVL.